The 18 T cell receptor beta chains below come from one sample, sequenced in a study of cytomegalovirus exposure and HLA in healthy donors (dated by TCRdb to about 2017). Libraries were built with the immunoSEQ multiplex PCR assay. The clones in this table, taken by TCRdb from immuneACCESS, are in-frame only. Not every clone is retained; where verified, under half of the shortfall comes from an unresolved V gene, and the cause of the rest is unknown. A total of about 78,000 clones appear in this sample, about 96% of them only once. 1.5% to 2% of the sample is held by the ten biggest clonotypes. The sequenced material came from PBMCs. These receptors originate from a man between 18 and 35 years old in good health and CMV-seropositive.

The chain joins TRBV4-1 to TRBJ2-7, with a weak D call TRBD2 (6 bases). The CDR3 totals 14 residues. V shed 4 bases and J shed 5 bases, with 15 bases lying between them. Germline CDR1 MGHRA, CDR2 YSYEKL. The CDR3 DNA follows: TGCGCCAGCAGCCGTAGCGGTTCCGAGGACGAGCAGTACTTC. It encodes CASSRSGSEDEQYF.

The chain combines TRBV5-1 with TRBJ2-4; D is undetermined. The CDR3 runs 12 residues. CDR1 SGHRS and CDR2 YFSETQ come from the germline V gene. Trimming removed 5 bases from V and 5 bases from J, with 8 bases in between. The CDR3 nucleotides read TGCGCCAGCAGTGACTCGCAAAACATTCAGTACTTC. Residues: CASSDSQNIQYF. The whole variable domain, remainder taken from reference TRBV5-1 and TRBJ2-4, is KAGVTQTPRYLIKTRGQQVTLSCSPISGHRSVSWYQQTPGQGLQFLFEYFSETQRNKGNFPGRFSGRQFSNSRSEMNVSTLELGDSALYLCASSDSQNIQYFGAGTRLSVL.

The chain links TRBV6-1 to TRBJ2-3, with D possibly being TRBD2 (6 bases). CDR3 length: 14 residues. Trimming removed 8 bases at V and 3 bases at J, with 15 bases between. Germline V gene sequence: CDR1 MNHNS, CDR2 SASEGT. CDR3 amino acids: CASSGTPWTDTQYF. CDR3 coding DNA: TGTGCCAGCTCCGGGACTCCTTGGACAGATACGCAGTATTTT.

The chain recombines TRBV30 with TRBJ1-1; D possibly corresponds to TRBD1 (5 bases). The CDR3 is made up of 13 amino acids. From germline, CDR1 is GTSNPN and CDR2 SVGIG (reference sequence). V lost 0 bases and J 3 bases, leaving 8 bases between the germline ends. The CDR3 loop reads CAWSVSGDTEAFF. CDR3 coding DNA: TGTGCCTGGAGTGTGTCGGGGGACACTGAAGCTTTCTTT.

The V call is TRBV27, the J call TRBJ2-5; 11 nucleotides line up with TRBD1. This CDR3 spans 14 amino acids. From germline, CDR1 is MNHEY and CDR2 SMNVEV (reference sequence). The ends lost 5 bases at V and 5 bases at J; junction bases unmatched: 4. Here the CDR3 DNA reads TGTGCCAGCAGTATCCGGGACAGGGGGGAGACCCAGTACTTC. Residues: CASSIRDRGETQYF.

The CDR3 DNA is TGTGCCAACGATGTAGCGGGAGGGGTCTCCTACGAGCAGTACTTC. It is translated as CANDVAGGVSYEQYF. V gene TRBV28 combines with J gene TRBJ2-7; the match to TRBD2 covers 11 bases. The CDR3 runs 15 residues. Germline V lookup: CDR1 MDHEN, CDR2 SYDVKM. After removal of 10 bases from V and 0 bases from J, the junction contained 8 bases not matched to a gene. Combining the CDR3 with reference TRBV28 and TRBJ2-7 gives the whole variable domain DVKVTQSSRYLVKRTGEKVFLECVQDMDHENMFWYRQDPGLGLRLIYFSYDVKMKEKGDIPEGYSVSREKKERFSLILESASTNQTSMYLCANDVAGGVSYEQYFGPGTRLTVT.

The chain is built from TRBV13 and TRBJ1-2; D not resolved. CDR1 PRHDT and CDR2 FYEKMQ come from the germline V gene (reference sequence). V was clipped by 5 bases and J by 2 bases, with 9 bases between them. The CDR3 covers 13 residues. CDR3 bases: TGTGCCAGCAGCCCGGCACAGAACTATGGCTACACCTTC. Translating it yields CASSPAQNYGYTF. Using reference TRBV13 and TRBJ1-2 for the parts outside the CDR3, the full variable domain is AAGVIQSPRHLIKEKRETATLKCYPIPRHDTVYWYQQGPGQDPQFLISFYEKMQSDKGSIPDRFSAQQFSDYHSELNMSSLELGDSALYFCASSPAQNYGYTFGSGTRLTVV.

This chain connects TRBV6-1 to TRBJ2-7; D is perhaps TRBD2 (5 bases). The CDR3 totals 15 residues. Trimming stripped 2 bases from V and 3 bases from J, with 14 bases between. Germline lookup yields CDR1 MNHNS and CDR2 SASEGT. CDR3 amino acids: CASSELAEVGYEQYF. The CDR3 coding sequence is TGTGCCAGCAGTGAATTGGCGGAGGTTGGCTACGAGCAGTACTTC.

The genes are TRBV7-9 and TRBJ2-1, with D possibly being TRBD2 (6 bases). Germline CDR1 is SEHNR and CDR2 is FQNEAQ (reference sequence). Trimming stripped 1 base from V and 8 bases from J, with 21 bases between. This CDR3 comprises 17 residues. The CDR3 nucleotides are TGTGCCAGCAGCTTAGTTTCGGGGGAGGCCGTGGTCCATGAGCAGTTCTTC. It encodes CASSLVSGEAVVHEQFF.

The rearrangement joins TRBV6-5 to TRBJ1-5, with 9 bases identical to TRBD1. With V trimmed by 6 bases and J by 6 bases, 9 bases remained unmatched. The V gene's germline CDR1 is MNHEY and CDR2 SVGAGI. The CDR3 sequence is 15 residues long. The CDR3 nucleotides are TGTGCCAGCAGCCCCCGGACAGGGGTATCTCAGCCCCAGCATTTT. This encodes CASSPRTGVSQPQHF.

Only one count was recorded for this clone. This chain connects TRBV11-2 to TRBJ2-7; 7 bases are shared with TRBD2. This CDR3 spans 14 amino acids. Unmatched junction bases numbered 4, after V lost 1 base and J lost 4 bases. Germline CDR1 is SGHAT and CDR2 is FQNNGV. CDR3 amino acids: CASSLGQGGYEQYF. DNA for the CDR3: TGTGCCAGCAGCTTAGGTCAGGGAGGGTACGAGCAGTACTTC.

V is TRBV7-3 and J is TRBJ2-3, with 10 nucleotides matching TRBD2. This CDR3 spans 15 amino acids. Germline CDR1 SGHTA, CDR2 FQGTGA. With V trimmed by 5 bases and J by 3 bases, 5 bases remained unmatched. The CDR3 sequence is CASSASGRTTDTQYF. The CDR3 DNA follows: TGTGCCAGCAGCGCTAGCGGGAGAACTACAGATACGCAGTATTTT.

This clone was seen only once. The chain uses TRBV5-1 and TRBJ2-7; D is perhaps TRBD2 (5 bases). Germline loops: CDR1 SGHRS, CDR2 YFSETQ. The CDR3 contains 14 residues. V was shortened by 1 base and J by 2 bases, with 10 bases between the two germline ends. CDR3 loop: CASSLTSPPYEQYF. In DNA form, the CDR3 reads TGCGCCAGCAGCTTGACTAGTCCACCCTACGAGCAGTACTTC.

This rearrangement joins TRBV27 to TRBJ1-4; D remains ambiguous. The CDR3 length is 14 residues. V was clipped by 5 bases and J by 5 bases, with 12 bases between them. CDR1 is MNHEY and CDR2 is SMNVEV in the germline V gene (reference sequence). DNA for the CDR3: TGTGCCAGCAGTACCGGACTGGGGAATGAAAAACTGTTTTTT. This translates into CASSTGLGNEKLFF. Based on the CDR3 plus reference TRBV27 and TRBJ1-4, the full variable domain is EAQVTQNPRYLITVTGKKLTVTCSQNMNHEYMSWYRQDPGLGLRQIYYSMNVEVTDKGDVPEGYKVSRKEKRNFPLILESPSPNQTSLYFCASSTGLGNEKLFFGSGTQLSVL.

In DNA, the CDR3 is TGCGCCAGCAGTCTGACAGTCGCGGTTGTTCACTACGAGCAGTACTTC. Translating it yields CASSLTVAVVHYEQYF. This chain uses TRBV23-1 with TRBJ2-7; tentatively, D is TRBD1 (5 bases). TRBV23-1 is classed as an ORF, of uncertain function. Trimming shortened V by 4 bases and J by 3 bases, and 19 bases separated the two germline ends. The CDR3 is 16 amino acids.

The rearrangement joins TRBV10-3 to TRBJ2-2, with TRBD2 matching over 9 bases. The CDR3 runs to 16 residues. Unmatched junction bases numbered 4, after V lost 4 bases and J lost 1 base. Germline V gene sequence: CDR1 ENHRY, CDR2 SYGVKD. CDR3 sequence: CAISGGREGNTGELFF. The DNA of the CDR3 is TGTGCCATCAGTGGGGGGCGGGAGGGGAACACCGGGGAGCTGTTTTTT.

The CDR3 reads CASSPPGRGTYEQYF. CDR3 coding DNA: TGTGCCAGTAGTCCGCCCGGGAGGGGGACCTACGAGCAGTACTTC. V and J are TRBV19 and TRBJ2-7, with 8 nucleotides matching TRBD2. Germline trimming cut 5 bases from V and 2 bases from J; bases unmatched to any gene: 8. Germline loops: CDR1 LNHDA, CDR2 SQIVND (reference sequence). The CDR3 is 15 amino acids.

This clone was observed a single time. V usage is TRBV7-9 and J usage is TRBJ2-7, with 7 bases that match TRBD2. V was clipped by 1 base and J by 2 bases; unmatched bases: 8. This CDR3 spans 16 amino acids. Looked up from germline, CDR1 is SEHNR and CDR2 is FQNEAQ (reference sequence). The CDR3 region is CASSLVSASGTYEQYF. Written as DNA, the CDR3 is TGTGCCAGCAGCTTAGTTTCCGCTAGCGGCACCTACGAGCAGTACTTC.